One sample yielded the 23 T cell receptor beta chains listed below, sequenced in a study of blood T cell repertoires in COVID-19. The table came from immunoSEQ multiplex PCR; TCRdb's copy has only in-frame clones and leaves some out. The data show approximately 72,000 clones, approximately 82% seen once. The source material was peripheral blood. The receptors derive from a woman of 80 years or more with acute or convalescent COVID-19.

The rearrangement links TRBV19 to TRBJ2-3; D is unclear. Germline V CDR1 and CDR2: LNHDA, SQIVND (reference sequence). The CDR3 totals 15 residues. Trimming cost V 6 bases and J 0 bases, with 13 bases left between them. The DNA of the CDR3 is TGTGCCAGTAGCAGTACTGGGCAGAGCACAGATACGCAGTATTTT. This encodes CASSSTGQSTDTQYF.

The chain combines TRBV28 with TRBJ1-3; the match to TRBD1 covers 7 bases. Looked up from germline, CDR1 is MDHEN and CDR2 is SYDVKM. The V segment lost 6 bases and the J segment 1 base; nucleotides outside the gene matches: 6. This CDR3 contains 15 residues. The CDR3 DNA reads as TGTGCCAGCAGCCCCCCAGGGGGTTCTGGAAACACCATATATTTT. It translates to CASSPPGGSGNTIYF.

This clone appeared once. The chain joins TRBV6-2 or TRBV6-3 to TRBJ2-4; 13 bases match TRBD2. Germline values: CDR1 MNHEY, CDR2 SVGEGT. The CDR3 is 19 amino acids. V gave up 4 bases and J gave up 3 bases; unmatched junction bases: 12. The CDR3: CASSSPTMTSGGLKNIQYF. As DNA, the CDR3 is TGTGCCAGCAGTTCCCCGACTATGACTAGCGGGGGGCTCAAAAACATTCAGTACTTC.

The chain carries TRBV27 and TRBJ2-5; D may be TRBD2 (6 bases). Trimming removed 3 bases at V and 2 bases at J, with 10 bases between. From germline, CDR1 is MNHEY and CDR2 SMNVEV (reference sequence). The CDR3 totals 14 residues. The CDR3 nucleotides are TGTGCCAGCAGTTTTTCAGGGAGGCAAGAGACCCAGTACTTC. Amino acids: CASSFSGRQETQYF.

Of note for this clone: One junction end does not reproduce the germline sequence, and a read error may be involved. The V and J genes are TRBV3-1 (or the pseudogene TRBV3-2) and TRBJ1-1; 7 bases are shared with TRBD1. CDR1 is LGHDT, CDR2 YNNKEL, per germline (reference sequence). The CDR3 covers 17 residues. The CDR3, as DNA: TGTGCCAGCACCCAAGGCAGGGGGAGACTCATGAACACTGAAGCTTTCTTT. It translates to CASTQGRGRLMNTEAFF.

This clone was observed a few times. The CDR3 region has the DNA TGTGCCTGGAGGAAGGCCGGACTCTATGGCTACACCTTC. Its protein product is CAWRKAGLYGYTF. The chain links TRBV30 to TRBJ1-2; D remains unclear. V was cut by 3 bases and J by 4 bases, with 12 bases left in between. The CDR3 runs to 13 residues. Germline CDR1 reads GTSNPN; CDR2 reads SVGIG (reference sequence).

This chain joins TRBV19 and TRBJ1-1; D is possibly TRBD1 (6 bases). This CDR3 comprises 15 residues. CDR1 LNHDA and CDR2 SQIVND come from the germline V gene (reference sequence). V lost 3 bases to trimming and J lost 4 bases, with 15 bases between them. DNA for the CDR3: TGTGCCAGTAGTATGTCCGGGGGAGGGGGCACTGAAGCTTTCTTT. This translates into CASSMSGGGGTEAFF.

The chain couples TRBV5-4 to TRBJ1-3; 7 bases match TRBD1. V gave up 3 bases and J gave up 0 bases; unmatched junction bases: 9. Germline V gene data show CDR1 as SGHNT and CDR2 as YYREEE (reference sequence). The CDR3 loop spans 17 amino acids. CDR3 in amino acids: CASSSRQGPSSGNTIYF. The CDR3 region has the DNA TGTGCCAGCAGCTCCCGACAGGGTCCGAGCTCTGGAAACACCATATATTTT.

The chain joins TRBV28 to TRBJ1-3, with D perhaps TRBD1 (6 bases). The CDR3 consists of 14 residues. V lost 7 bases and J 1 base, leaving 11 bases between the germline ends. Germline CDR1 and CDR2: MDHEN and SYDVKM. CDR3 residues: CASTVQGSGNTIYF. For the CDR3, the DNA is TGTGCCAGCACCGTACAGGGTTCTGGAAACACCATATATTTT.

J is TRBJ1-6 and V is TRBV28; 9 nucleotides line up with TRBD1. The CDR3 loop spans 15 amino acids. Germline V gene data show CDR1 as MDHEN and CDR2 as SYDVKM. V was clipped by 7 bases and J by 5 bases; unmatched bases: 6. The CDR3 DNA is TGTGCCAGCATCTTTGGGACAGGGAATAATTCACCCCTCCACTTT. As protein: CASIFGTGNNSPLHF.

The gene calls are TRBV9 and TRBJ2-1, with a weak D call TRBD1 (5 bases). The germline CDR1 and CDR2 sequences are SGDLS and YYNGEE. V lost 0 bases and J lost 0, with 19 bases in between. CDR3 length equals 19 residues. CDR3 sequence: CASSVAPGLGRSSYNEQFF. Here the CDR3 DNA reads TGTGCCAGCAGCGTAGCTCCAGGCTTGGGGCGGAGCTCCTACAATGAGCAGTTCTTC.

The V call is TRBV10-3, the J call TRBJ2-3; the match to TRBD2 covers 9 bases. CDR1 and CDR2 (germline): ENHRY, SYGVKD. The CDR3 covers 14 residues. V was pared by 6 bases and J by 1 base, with 2 bases of the junction left unmatched. CDR3 in DNA: TGTGCCATCAGCTCTAGCGGGGGCACAGATACGCAGTATTTT. It yields the protein CAISSSGGTDTQYF.

The chain joins TRBV18 to TRBJ1-4, with 9 nucleotides matching TRBD1. Unmatched junction bases numbered 24, after V lost 10 bases and J lost 0 bases. Germline CDR1 reads KGHSH; CDR2 reads LQKENI. The CDR3 runs 21 residues. The CDR3 spells CANHDRQGGNNPHPTNEKLFF. CDR3 DNA sequence: TGTGCCAACCACGATAGACAGGGGGGGAACAATCCTCATCCAACTAATGAAAAACTGTTTTTT.

The chain links TRBV5-1 to TRBJ2-7; D is possibly TRBD1 (6 bases). V shed 4 bases and J shed 3 bases, with 17 bases lying between them. The germline V gene encodes CDR1 SGHRS and CDR2 YFSETQ. The CDR3 runs to 15 residues. CDR3 loop: CASSPGHRDFYEQYF. DNA of the CDR3: TGCGCCAGCAGCCCAGGTCACAGGGATTTCTACGAGCAGTACTTC.

By share, this clone ranks as medium-sized. The rearrangement uses TRBV2 and TRBJ1-6; 8 nucleotides align to TRBD1. The germline gives CDR1 SNHLY, CDR2 FYNNEI. CDR3 length equals 16 residues. V dropped 7 bases and J dropped 5; count of bases not matched to a gene: 10. This chain's CDR3 is CASTQDRVENNSPLHF. DNA of the CDR3: TGTGCCAGCACACAGGACAGGGTAGAGAATAATTCACCCCTCCACTTT.

This sequence joins TRBV3-1 (or the pseudogene TRBV3-2) and TRBJ1-6, with TRBD1 matching over 7 bases. CDR1 LGHDT and CDR2 YNNKEL come from the germline V gene (reference sequence). The CDR3 loop spans 16 amino acids. J was trimmed by 0 bases and V by 6 bases; bases with no gene match: 5. CDR3 region: CASSRQGGSYNSPLHF. In DNA form, the CDR3 reads TGTGCCAGCAGTCGACAGGGCGGCTCCTATAATTCACCCCTCCACTTT.

The chain links TRBV2 to TRBJ2-3, with 7 bases fitting TRBD1. Per the germline V gene, CDR1 is SNHLY and CDR2 is FYNNEI. The CDR3 loop spans 14 amino acids. V dropped 6 bases and J dropped 4; count of bases not matched to a gene: 7. The CDR3 region is CASSRQGRADTQYF. As DNA, the CDR3 is TGTGCCAGCAGCCGACAGGGAAGGGCAGATACGCAGTATTTT.

The V and J genes are TRBV5-5 and TRBJ2-5, with TRBD2 matching over 14 bases. Germline CDR1 and CDR2: SGHKS and YYEKEE (reference sequence). V dropped 3 bases and J dropped 5; count of bases not matched to a gene: 6. The CDR3 extends over 16 amino acids. The CDR3: CASSWTGTSGSETQYF. Written as DNA, the CDR3 is TGTGCCAGCAGCTGGACCGGGACTAGCGGGAGCGAGACCCAGTACTTC.

The chain has TRBV2 and TRBJ2-5; 7 bases map to TRBD1. Germline V gene data show CDR1 as SNHLY and CDR2 as FYNNEI. The J segment lost 5 bases and the V segment lost 6 bases, leaving 6 bases of the junction unmatched. The CDR3 runs to 13 residues. The CDR3 DNA is TGTGCCAGCAGAAGACAGGGAGTGGAGACCCAGTACTTC. Translation: CASRRQGVETQYF.

This clone appeared a single time. The CDR3, as DNA: TGTGCCAGCATGAAACTAGCGGGGGGCACCGGGGAGCTGTTTTTT. Its protein is CASMKLAGGTGELFF. The chain is built from TRBV2 and TRBJ2-2, with 12 bases identical to TRBD2. The trim removed 7 bases at V and 4 bases at J, leaving 4 bases unmatched. From germline, CDR1 is SNHLY and CDR2 FYNNEI. The CDR3 loop spans 15 amino acids. Full variable domain (outside the CDR3, taken from reference TRBV2 and TRBJ2-2): EPEVTQTPSHQVTQMGQEVILRCVPISNHLYFYWYRQILGQKVEFLVSFYNNEISEKSEIFDDQFSVERPDGSNFTLKIRSTKLEDSAMYFCASMKLAGGTGELFFGEGSRLTVL.

The sample holds one count of this clone. The rearrangement uses TRBV12-3 or TRBV12-4 and TRBJ2-5; maybe TRBD2 (6 bases). Trimming left V 3 bases short and J 9 bases short, with 8 bases between. The CDR3 is 11 residues long. The CDR3: CASSFTGAQYF. CDR3 nucleotides: TGTGCCAGCAGTTTCACGGGGGCCCAGTACTTC.

This clone was observed a handful of times. The chain couples TRBV29-1 to TRBJ1-2; D gene ambiguous. The length of the CDR3 is 12 residues. Germline CDR1 SQVTM, CDR2 ANQGSEA. Deletions cut 2 bases from V and 0 bases from J, with 4 bases between. CDR3 residues: CSVEPANYGYTF. The CDR3 bases are TGCAGCGTTGAACCAGCTAACTATGGCTACACCTTC. The full variable domain, with the rest looked up from reference TRBV29-1 and TRBJ1-2, is SAVISQKPSRDICQRGTSLTIQCQVDSQVTMMFWYRQQPGQSLTLIATANQGSEATYESGFVIDKFPISRPNLTFSTLTVSNMSPEDSSIYLCSVEPANYGYTFGSGTRLTVV.

The gene calls are TRBV30 and TRBJ1-1; D not certain. Trimming took off 2 bases at V and 5 bases at J, with 18 bases between the two ends. The CDR3 consists of 15 residues. Germline V gene sequence: CDR1 GTSNPN, CDR2 SVGIG (reference sequence). The CDR3 reads CAWSPTLSVSTEAFF. The CDR3 DNA follows: TGTGCCTGGAGTCCAACCCTGAGTGTGTCGACTGAAGCTTTCTTT.